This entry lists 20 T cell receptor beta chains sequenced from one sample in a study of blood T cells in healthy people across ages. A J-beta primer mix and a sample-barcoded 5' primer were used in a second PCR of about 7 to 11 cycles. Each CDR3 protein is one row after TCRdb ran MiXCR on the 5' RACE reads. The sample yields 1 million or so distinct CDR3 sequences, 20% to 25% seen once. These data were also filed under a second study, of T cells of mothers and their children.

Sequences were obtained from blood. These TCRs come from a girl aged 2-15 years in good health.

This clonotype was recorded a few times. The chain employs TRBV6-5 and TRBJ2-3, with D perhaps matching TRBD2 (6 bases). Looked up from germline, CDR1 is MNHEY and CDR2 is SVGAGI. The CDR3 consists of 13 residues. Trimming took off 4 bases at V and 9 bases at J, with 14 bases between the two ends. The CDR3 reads CASSWEEIGTQYF. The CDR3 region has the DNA TGTGCCAGCAGTTGGGAGGAGATAGGCACGCAGTATTTT.

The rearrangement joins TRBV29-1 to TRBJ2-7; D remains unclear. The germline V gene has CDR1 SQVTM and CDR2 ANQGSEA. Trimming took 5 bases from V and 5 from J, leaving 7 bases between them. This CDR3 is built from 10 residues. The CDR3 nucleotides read TGCAGCGTTCTGATCGACGAGCAGTACTTC. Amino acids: CSVLIDEQYF.

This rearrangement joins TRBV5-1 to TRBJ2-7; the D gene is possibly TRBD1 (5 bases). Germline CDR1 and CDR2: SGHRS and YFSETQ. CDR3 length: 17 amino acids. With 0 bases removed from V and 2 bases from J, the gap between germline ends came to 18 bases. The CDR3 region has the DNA TGCGCCAGCAGCTTGGGCGACAGACTCACAGCCCCCTACGAGCAGTACTTC. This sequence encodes CASSLGDRLTAPYEQYF.

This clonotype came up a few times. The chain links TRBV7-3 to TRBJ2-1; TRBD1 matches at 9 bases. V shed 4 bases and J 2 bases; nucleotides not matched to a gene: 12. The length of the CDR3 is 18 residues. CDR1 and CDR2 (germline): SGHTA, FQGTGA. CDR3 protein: CASSSSLRNRGPYNEQFF. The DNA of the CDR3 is TGTGCCAGCAGCTCCTCCCTCCGAAACAGGGGGCCCTACAATGAGCAGTTCTTC. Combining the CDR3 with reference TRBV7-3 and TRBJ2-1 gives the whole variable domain GAGVSQTPSNKVTEKGKYVELRCDPISGHTALYWYRQSLGQGPEFLIYFQGTGAADDSGLPNDRFFAVRPEGSVSTLKIQRTERGDSAVYLCASSSSLRNRGPYNEQFFGPGTRLTVL.

As DNA, the CDR3 is TGTGCCAACCGACTCCCGGGCTACAATGAGCAGTTCTTC. Encoded protein: CANRLPGYNEQFF. The chain combines TRBV12-3 or TRBV12-4 with TRBJ2-1, with D uncertain. Between the trimmed V and J ends, which lost 10 bases and 3 bases, there was a span of 13 bases. The CDR3 covers 13 residues.

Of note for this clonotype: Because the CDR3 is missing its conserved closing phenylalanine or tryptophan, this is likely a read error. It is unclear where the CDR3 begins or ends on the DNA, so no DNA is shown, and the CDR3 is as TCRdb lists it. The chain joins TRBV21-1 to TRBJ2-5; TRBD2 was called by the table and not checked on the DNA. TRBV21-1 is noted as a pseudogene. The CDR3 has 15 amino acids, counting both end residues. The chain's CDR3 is CASSKGQYGTAEQYV.

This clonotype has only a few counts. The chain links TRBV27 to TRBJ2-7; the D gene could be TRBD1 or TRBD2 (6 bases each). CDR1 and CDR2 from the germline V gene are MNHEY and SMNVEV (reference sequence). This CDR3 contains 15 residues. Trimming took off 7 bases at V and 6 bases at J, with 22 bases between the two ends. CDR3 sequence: CASKSALGGGFEQYF. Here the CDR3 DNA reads TGTGCCAGCAAGTCAGCGCTCGGAGGGGGGTTCGAGCAGTACTTC.

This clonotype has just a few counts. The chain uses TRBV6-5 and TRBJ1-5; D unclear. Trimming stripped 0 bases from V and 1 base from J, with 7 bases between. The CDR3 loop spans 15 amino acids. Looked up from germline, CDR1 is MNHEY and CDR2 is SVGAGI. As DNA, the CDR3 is TGTGCCAGCAGTTACTCATCGGGAAGCAATCAGCCCCAGCATTTT. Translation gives CASSYSSGSNQPQHF.

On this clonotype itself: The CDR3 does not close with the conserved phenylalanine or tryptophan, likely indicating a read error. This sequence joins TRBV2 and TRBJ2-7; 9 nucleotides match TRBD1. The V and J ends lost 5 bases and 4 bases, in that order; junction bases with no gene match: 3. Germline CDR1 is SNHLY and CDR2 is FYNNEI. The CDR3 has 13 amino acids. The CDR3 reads CASSPTGGYEQYY. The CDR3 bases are TGTGCCAGCAGTCCGACAGGGGGGTACGAGCAGTACTAC.

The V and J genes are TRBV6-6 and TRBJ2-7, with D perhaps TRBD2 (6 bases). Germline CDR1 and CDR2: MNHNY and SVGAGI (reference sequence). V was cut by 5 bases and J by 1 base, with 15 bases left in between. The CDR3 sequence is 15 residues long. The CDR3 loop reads CASSRDFGESYEQYF. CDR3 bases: TGTGCCAGCAGTAGGGACTTTGGAGAATCCTACGAGCAGTACTTC.

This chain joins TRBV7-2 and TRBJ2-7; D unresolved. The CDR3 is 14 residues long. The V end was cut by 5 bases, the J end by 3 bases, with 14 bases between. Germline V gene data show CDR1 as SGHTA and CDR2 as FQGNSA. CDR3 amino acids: CASSPDGPFYEQYF. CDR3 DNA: TGTGCCAGCAGCCCAGACGGACCATTCTACGAGCAGTACTTC.

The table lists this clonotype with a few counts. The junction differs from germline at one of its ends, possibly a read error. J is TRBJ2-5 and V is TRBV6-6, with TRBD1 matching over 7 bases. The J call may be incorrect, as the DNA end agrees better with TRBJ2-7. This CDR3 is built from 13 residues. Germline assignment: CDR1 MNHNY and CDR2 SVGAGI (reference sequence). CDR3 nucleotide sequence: TGTGCCGGCAGTTACGGGACAGCGTACGAGCAGTACTTC. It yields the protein CAGSYGTAYEQYF.

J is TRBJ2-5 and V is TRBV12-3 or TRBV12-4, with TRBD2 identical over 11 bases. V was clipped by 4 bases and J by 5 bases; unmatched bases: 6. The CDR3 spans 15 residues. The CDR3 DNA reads TGTGCCAGCAGTTCCAGACTAGCGGGACATGAGACCCAGTACTTC. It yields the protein CASSSRLAGHETQYF.

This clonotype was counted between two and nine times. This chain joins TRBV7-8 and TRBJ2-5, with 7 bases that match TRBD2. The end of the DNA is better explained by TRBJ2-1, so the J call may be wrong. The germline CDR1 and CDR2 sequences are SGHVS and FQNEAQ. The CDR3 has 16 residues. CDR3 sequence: CASSLWVLAEYNEQFF. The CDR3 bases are TGTGCCAGCAGCCTCTGGGTTCTAGCGGAATACAATGAGCAGTTCTTC.

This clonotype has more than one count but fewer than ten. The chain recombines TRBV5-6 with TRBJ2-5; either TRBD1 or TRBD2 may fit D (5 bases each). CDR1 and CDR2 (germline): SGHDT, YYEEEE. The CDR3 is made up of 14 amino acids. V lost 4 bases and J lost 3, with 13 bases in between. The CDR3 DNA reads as TGTGCCAGCAGCACCCCGCTGGGGGAAGAGACCCAGTACTTC. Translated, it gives CASSTPLGEETQYF. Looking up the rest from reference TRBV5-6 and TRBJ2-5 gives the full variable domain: DAGVTQSPTHLIKTRGQQVTLRCSPKSGHDTVSWYQQALGQGPQFIFQYYEEEERQRGNFPDRFSGHQFPNYSSELNVNALLLGDSALYLCASSTPLGEETQYFGPGTRLLVL.

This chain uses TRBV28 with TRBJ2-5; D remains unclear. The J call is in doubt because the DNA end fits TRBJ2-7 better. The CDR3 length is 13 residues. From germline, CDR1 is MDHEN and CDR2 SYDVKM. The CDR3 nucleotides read TGTGCCAGCAGTTTGGGTACCCTCAACGAGCAGTACTTC. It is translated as CASSLGTLNEQYF.

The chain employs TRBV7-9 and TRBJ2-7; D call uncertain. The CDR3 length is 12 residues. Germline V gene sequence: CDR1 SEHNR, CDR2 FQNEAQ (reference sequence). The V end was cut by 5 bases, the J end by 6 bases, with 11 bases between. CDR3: CASSTGRAEQYF. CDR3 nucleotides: TGTGCCAGCAGCACGGGCCGGGCCGAGCAGTACTTC.

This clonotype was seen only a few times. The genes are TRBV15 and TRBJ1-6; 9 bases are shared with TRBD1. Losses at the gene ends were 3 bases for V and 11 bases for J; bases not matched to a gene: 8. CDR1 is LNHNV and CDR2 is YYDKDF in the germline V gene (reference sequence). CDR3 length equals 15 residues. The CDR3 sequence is CATSSEGQGKTPLHF. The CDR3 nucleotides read TGTGCCACCAGCAGCGAGGGACAGGGAAAAACACCCCTCCACTTT. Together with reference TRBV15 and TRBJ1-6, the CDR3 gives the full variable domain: DAMVIQNPRYQVTQFGKPVTLSCSQTLNHNVMYWYQQKSSQAPKLLFHYYDKDFNNEADTPDNFQSRRPNTSFCFLDIRSPGLGDTAMYLCATSSEGQGKTPLHFGNGTRLTVT.

CDR3 amino acids: CASDPFAGADTQYF. For the CDR3, the DNA is TGTGCCAGTGACCCATTTGCGGGCGCAGATACGCAGTATTTT. The chain has TRBV12-3 or TRBV12-4 and TRBJ2-3; D is possibly TRBD2 (5 bases). This CDR3 comprises 14 residues. With 9 bases removed from V and 4 bases from J, the gap between germline ends came to 17 bases.

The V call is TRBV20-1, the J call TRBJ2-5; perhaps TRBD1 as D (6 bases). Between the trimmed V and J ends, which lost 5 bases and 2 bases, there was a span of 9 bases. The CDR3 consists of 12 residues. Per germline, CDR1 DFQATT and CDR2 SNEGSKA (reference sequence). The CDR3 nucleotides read TGCAGTGCTCTAGACAGGCAAGAGACCCAGTACTTC. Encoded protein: CSALDRQETQYF.